The 30 T cell receptor beta chains reported below all come from one sample, sequenced in a study of blood T cell repertoires in COVID-19 (dated by TCRdb to the early 2020s). Library creation used the immunoSEQ multiplex PCR assay. TCRdb holds this immuneACCESS table with in-frame rearrangements only. Some clones are missing; in checked studies, unresolved V genes explain under half, and the rest has no known cause. Present in this sample are a few hundred thousand clones, roughly 88% of which were seen just once. The biggest ten clones account for approximately 13% of the sample. The specimen sequenced was peripheral blood. The receptors come from a human donor in a cohort sampled during active COVID-19.

V gene TRBV11-2 combines with J gene TRBJ2-7; TRBD1 is a possible D gene (5 bases). The CDR3 runs to 16 residues. Germline CDR1 and CDR2: SGHAT and FQNNGV. Between the trimmed V and J ends, which lost 1 base and 0 bases, there was a span of 13 bases. This CDR3 is CASSLGPQGVSYEQYF. The CDR3 bases are TGTGCCAGCAGCTTAGGCCCCCAGGGTGTCTCCTACGAGCAGTACTTC.

The J gene is TRBJ2-5, the V gene TRBV5-5, with 9 bases that match TRBD1. The germline CDR1 and CDR2 sequences are SGHKS and YYEKEE (reference sequence). Trimming removed 4 bases from V and 6 bases from J; junction bases left unmatched: 10. The CDR3 length is 15 residues. The CDR3 is CASSPGQGRVKTQYF. The CDR3 DNA sequence: TGTGCCAGCAGCCCCGGACAGGGGAGAGTGAAGACCCAGTACTTC.

The genes are TRBV4-1 and TRBJ2-1, with 9 bases aligning to TRBD2. The length of the CDR3 is 16 residues. V lost 2 bases to trimming and J lost 7 bases; unmatched junction nucleotides: 9. The V gene's germline CDR1 is MGHRA and CDR2 YSYEKL. The chain's CDR3 is CASSQIRSSGVNEQFF. CDR3 nucleotides: TGCGCCAGCAGCCAAATTAGGTCTAGCGGGGTGAATGAGCAGTTCTTC.

This chain uses TRBV28 with TRBJ1-2; 9 positions agree with TRBD1. The CDR3 is 18 residues long. Germline CDR1 reads MDHEN; CDR2 reads SYDVKM. Trimming took 4 bases from V and 5 from J; bases not matched to a gene: 17. The CDR3, as DNA: TGTGCCAGCAGTTCGTCTACGCTTCGGGACAGGGTAGGGTATGGCTACACCTTC. Translated, it gives CASSSSTLRDRVGYGYTF.

The chain combines TRBV19 with TRBJ2-1; the D is unclear. The V end was cut by 6 bases, the J end by 6 bases, with 15 bases between. The CDR3 runs to 14 residues. Germline-derived CDR1 and CDR2 are LNHDA and SQIVND (reference sequence). The CDR3 bases are TGTGCCAGTAGCCTCGGGTCCGCGTCCAATGAGCAGTTCTTC. Encoded protein: CASSLGSASNEQFF.

The CDR3 is CASSQSLAGYSYNEQFF. The CDR3 DNA follows: TGTGCCAGCAGTCAGAGCCTAGCGGGGTACTCCTACAATGAGCAGTTCTTC. This sequence joins TRBV28 and TRBJ2-1; TRBD2 matches 9 bases. The junction had 8 bases not matched to a gene; V was cut back by 5 bases and J by 0 bases. Germline CDR1 MDHEN, CDR2 SYDVKM. CDR3 length: 17 residues.

V and J are TRBV18 and TRBJ1-2; the match to TRBD1 covers 8 bases. V dropped 5 bases and J dropped 5; count of bases not matched to a gene: 7. The CDR3 runs to 14 residues. Germline V lookup: CDR1 KGHSH, CDR2 LQKENI. The CDR3 here is CASSDQGAEYGYTF. CDR3 sequence (DNA): TGTGCCAGCTCAGATCAGGGGGCGGAATATGGCTACACCTTC.

V is TRBV7-9 and J is TRBJ2-7; 9 bases align to TRBD2. The germline V gene has CDR1 SEHNR and CDR2 FQNEAQ (reference sequence). The V segment lost 0 bases and the J segment 6 bases; nucleotides outside the gene matches: 12. The CDR3 has 17 amino acids. CDR3 region: CASSLAGASGIRGEQYF. Here the CDR3 DNA reads TGTGCCAGCAGCTTAGCGGGGGCTAGCGGGATTCGGGGCGAGCAGTACTTC.

J is TRBJ2-7 and V is TRBV27, with 8 positions matching TRBD2. The CDR3 spans 15 residues. Germline values: CDR1 MNHEY, CDR2 SMNVEV (reference sequence). The V segment lost 0 bases and the J segment 7 bases; nucleotides outside the gene matches: 8. CDR3 loop: CASSLSNGRAEEQYF. The CDR3 nucleotides are TGTGCCAGCAGTTTATCGAACGGGAGGGCCGAAGAGCAGTACTTC.

Only one count was recorded for this clone. This chain uses TRBV7-9 with TRBJ2-5, with TRBD1 as a possible D gene (6 bases). CDR1 and CDR2 (germline): SEHNR, FQNEAQ (reference sequence). Trimming stripped 6 bases from V and 0 bases from J, with 8 bases between. The CDR3 has 13 amino acids. DNA of the CDR3: TGTGCCAGCAGACGGACAGACCAAGAGACCCAGTACTTC. The encoded protein is CASRRTDQETQYF.

This rearrangement joins TRBV19 to TRBJ1-1, with 9 bases matching TRBD1. The V gene's germline CDR1 is LNHDA and CDR2 SQIVND (reference sequence). V shed 5 bases, J shed 0 bases, and the junction held 7 bases outside the gene matches. This CDR3 is built from 16 residues. CDR3 in amino acids: CASSLGQGKVNTEAFF. The CDR3 DNA is TGTGCCAGTAGTTTGGGACAGGGTAAAGTGAACACTGAAGCTTTCTTT.

The CDR3 DNA reads as TGTGCCTGGATGCGGGGCTCTGGAAACACCATATATTTT. Its protein is CAWMRGSGNTIYF. The rearrangement uses TRBV30 and TRBJ1-3; D is ambiguous. Per the germline V gene, CDR1 is GTSNPN and CDR2 is SVGIG (reference sequence). The germline V and J ends were trimmed by 4 bases and 0 bases, with 7 bases remaining between them. The CDR3 consists of 13 residues.

V gene TRBV5-1 combines with J gene TRBJ2-3; D unclear. The CDR3 is made up of 14 amino acids. Trimming stripped 1 base from V and 1 base from J, with 7 bases between. CDR1 SGHRS and CDR2 YFSETQ come from the germline V gene. CDR3 nucleotide sequence: TGCGCCAGCAGCTTGAGGCAGGGCACAGATACGCAGTATTTT. It is translated as CASSLRQGTDTQYF.

CDR3 amino acids: CASSLVSDPAGGETQYF. The CDR3 nucleotides are TGTGCCAGCAGCTTAGTTTCAGATCCCGCGGGAGGGGAGACCCAGTACTTC. This chain uses TRBV7-9 with TRBJ2-5, with 9 bases matching TRBD2. The CDR3 has 17 residues. The trim removed 1 base at V and 5 bases at J, leaving 11 bases unmatched. Germline V CDR1 and CDR2: SEHNR, FQNEAQ (reference sequence).

The genes are TRBV5-1 and TRBJ2-7; 8 bases map to TRBD2. CDR1 is SGHRS and CDR2 is YFSETQ in the germline V gene. V was clipped by 1 base and J by 2 bases; unmatched bases: 8. The CDR3 length is 16 residues. The CDR3 DNA sequence: TGCGCCAGCAGCTTGAATGGGGCGGGAGGTGCCTACGAGCAGTACTTC. It is translated as CASSLNGAGGAYEQYF.

The chain employs TRBV19 and TRBJ2-3, with 10 positions matching TRBD2. The CDR3 spans 14 residues. The J segment lost 5 bases and the V segment lost 5 bases, leaving 4 bases of the junction unmatched. Germline V lookup: CDR1 LNHDA, CDR2 SQIVND (reference sequence). The CDR3 bases are TGTGCCAGTAGTCAAGCGGGAGGGGTAGATACGCAGTATTTT. Translated, it gives CASSQAGGVDTQYF.

The chain has TRBV7-8 and TRBJ2-1; 8 bases map to TRBD2. The J segment lost 6 bases and the V segment lost 5 bases, leaving 9 bases of the junction unmatched. The germline V gene has CDR1 SGHVS and CDR2 FQNEAQ. CDR3 size: 15 residues. The CDR3 DNA reads as TGTGCCAGCAGCCCCCCGGGACTAGGAGTCAATGAGCAGTTCTTC. Its translation is CASSPPGLGVNEQFF.

This chain uses TRBV7-9 with TRBJ1-5; 10 bases fit TRBD1. V was clipped by 0 bases and J by 2 bases; unmatched bases: 10. CDR3 length: 19 amino acids. Germline CDR1 is SEHNR and CDR2 is FQNEAQ (reference sequence). Here the CDR3 reads CASSLALVGQGDGNQPQHF. In nucleotides, the CDR3 is TGTGCCAGCAGCTTAGCGTTAGTAGGACAGGGGGATGGCAATCAGCCCCAGCATTTT.

The V and J genes are TRBV28 and TRBJ2-4; 7 nucleotides line up with TRBD2. Looked up from germline, CDR1 is MDHEN and CDR2 is SYDVKM. The CDR3 runs to 17 residues. J lost 2 bases, V lost 3 bases, and 10 bases had no gene match. The CDR3 region is CASSFSRLAEPKNIQYF. CDR3 in DNA: TGTGCCAGCAGTTTTAGTCGACTAGCTGAACCCAAAAACATTCAGTACTTC. Filled out from reference TRBV28 and TRBJ2-4, the complete variable domain reads DVKVTQSSRYLVKRTGEKVFLECVQDMDHENMFWYRQDPGLGLRLIYFSYDVKMKEKGDIPEGYSVSREKKERFSLILESASTNQTSMYLCASSFSRLAEPKNIQYFGAGTRLSVL.

The chain links TRBV23-1 to TRBJ1-6; D may be TRBD1 (5 bases). TRBV23-1 is known as an ORF, though its function is uncertain. The CDR3 contains 17 residues. Trimming shortened V by 3 bases and J by 6 bases, and 18 bases separated the two germline ends. DNA of the CDR3: TGCGCCAGCAGTCATCTGTGGCGAGGGGAGGGTAATTCACCCCTCCACTTT. Translating it yields CASSHLWRGEGNSPLHF.

The V and J genes are TRBV7-2 and TRBJ2-7; D is possibly TRBD2 (6 bases). V lost 3 bases, J lost 0 bases, and 12 bases lay in between. The CDR3 runs 15 residues. Germline CDR1 SGHTA, CDR2 FQGNSA. Here the CDR3 DNA reads TGTGCCAGCAGCTTGGTCGACGGGAGCTCCTACGAGCAGTACTTC. It specifies CASSLVDGSSYEQYF.

V is TRBV12-3 or TRBV12-4 and J is TRBJ1-6; TRBD1 is a possible D gene (5 bases). The CDR3 has 13 amino acids. V dropped 5 bases and J dropped 10 bases, with 12 bases sitting between them. The CDR3 nucleotides read TGTGCCAGCAGTGGCTCAGGGTTATCACCCCTCCACTTT. It is translated as CASSGSGLSPLHF.

The V and J genes are TRBV27 and TRBJ2-7, with D maybe TRBD2 (5 bases). Germline V gene data show CDR1 as MNHEY and CDR2 as SMNVEV (reference sequence). The CDR3 is 16 amino acids. Between the trimmed V and J ends, which lost 3 bases and 0 bases, there was a span of 15 bases. CDR3 sequence reads: CASSFRTPNLSYEQYF. The CDR3, as DNA: TGTGCCAGCAGTTTTAGGACTCCAAACCTCTCCTACGAGCAGTACTTC.

The V call is TRBV4-1, the J call TRBJ1-4, with TRBD1 as a possible D gene (5 bases). The CDR3 runs 15 residues. Germline CDR1 and CDR2: MGHRA and YSYEKL. V lost 4 bases and J 6 bases, leaving 15 bases between the germline ends. The CDR3 coding sequence is TGCGCCAGCAGCCCCGGCGGGGGGAGGCATGAAAAACTGTTTTTT. The encoded protein is CASSPGGGRHEKLFF.

This clone has only a few counts. The rearrangement joins TRBV3-1 (or the pseudogene TRBV3-2) to TRBJ2-1; 9 nucleotides agree with TRBD2. The CDR3 spans 16 residues. V lost 2 bases, J lost 0 bases, and 2 bases stayed unmatched. Germline CDR1 is LGHDT and CDR2 is YNNKEL (reference sequence). For the CDR3, the DNA is TGTGCCAGCAGCCAATATAGCGGGGGCTCCTACAATGAGCAGTTCTTC. Protein product: CASSQYSGGSYNEQFF.

The chain is built from TRBV28 and TRBJ1-2; D might be TRBD1 (5 bases). The CDR3 has 14 residues. V gave up 2 bases and J gave up 7 bases, with 14 bases separating them. Per the germline V gene, CDR1 is MDHEN and CDR2 is SYDVKM. CDR3 sequence: CASSLETALSGYTF. CDR3 bases: TGTGCCAGCAGTTTAGAGACAGCCCTAAGTGGCTACACCTTC.

The chain links TRBV25-1 to TRBJ2-1; weak D call: TRBD2 (7 bases). CDR1 is MGHDK and CDR2 is SYGVNS in the germline V gene. V lost 8 bases and J 7 bases, leaving 15 bases between the germline ends. The CDR3 extends over 13 amino acids. The DNA of the CDR3 is TGTGCCAGCCAGAGGGGGGGAGGAAATGAGCAGTTCTTC. Its protein is CASQRGGGNEQFF.

The sample holds one count of this clone. This chain links TRBV19 with TRBJ1-5; D gene unclear. The CDR3 consists of 16 residues. Trimming cost V 1 base and J 1 base, with 11 bases left between them. Per germline, CDR1 LNHDA and CDR2 SQIVND (reference sequence). The CDR3 here is CASSIVGPLSNQPQHF. The CDR3 nucleotides are TGTGCCAGTAGTATAGTTGGGCCCCTGAGCAATCAGCCCCAGCATTTT. Full variable domain (outside the CDR3, taken from reference TRBV19 and TRBJ1-5): DGGITQSPKYLFRKEGQNVTLSCEQNLNHDAMYWYRQDPGQGLRLIYYSQIVNDFQKGDIAEGYSVSREKKESFPLTVTSAQKNPTAFYLCASSIVGPLSNQPQHFGDGTRLSIL.

V is TRBV9 and J is TRBJ2-1; tentative D call: TRBD2 (6 bases). The CDR3 runs to 15 residues. The V end was cut by 4 bases, the J end by 10 bases, with 21 bases between. CDR1 is SGDLS, CDR2 YYNGEE, per germline. The CDR3 DNA reads as TGTGCCAGCAGCCGCCGTGGGGGGACCTCGGGGGAGCAGTTCTTC. It translates to CASSRRGGTSGEQFF. The full variable domain, with the rest looked up from reference TRBV9 and TRBJ2-1, is DSGVTQTPKHLITATGQRVTLRCSPRSGDLSVYWYQQSLDQGLQFLIQYYNGEERAKGNILERFSAQQFPDLHSELNLSSLELGDSALYFCASSRRGGTSGEQFFGPGTRLTVL.

This chain links TRBV3-1 (or the pseudogene TRBV3-2) with TRBJ2-2; the match to TRBD1 covers 7 bases. The CDR3 extends over 13 amino acids. V shed 5 bases, J shed 5 bases, and the junction held 2 bases outside the gene matches. Germline loops: CDR1 LGHDT, CDR2 YNNKEL (reference sequence). CDR3 bases: TGTGCCAGCAGCAAACAGGGGACCGGGGAGCTGTTTTTT. Translating gives CASSKQGTGELFF.